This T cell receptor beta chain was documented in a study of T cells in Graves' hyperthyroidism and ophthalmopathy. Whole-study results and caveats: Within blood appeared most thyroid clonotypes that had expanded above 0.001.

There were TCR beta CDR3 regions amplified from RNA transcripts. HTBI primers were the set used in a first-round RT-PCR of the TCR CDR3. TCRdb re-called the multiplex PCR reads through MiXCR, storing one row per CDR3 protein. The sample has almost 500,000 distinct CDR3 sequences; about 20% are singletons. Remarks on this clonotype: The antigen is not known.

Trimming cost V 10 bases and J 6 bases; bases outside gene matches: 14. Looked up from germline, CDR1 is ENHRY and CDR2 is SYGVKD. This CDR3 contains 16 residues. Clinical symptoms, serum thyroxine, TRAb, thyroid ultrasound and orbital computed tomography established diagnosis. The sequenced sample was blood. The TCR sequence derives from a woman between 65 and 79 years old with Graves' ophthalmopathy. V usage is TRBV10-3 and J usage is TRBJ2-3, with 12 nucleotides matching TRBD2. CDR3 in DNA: TGTGCCAGCAGGTTTTCTAGCGGGAGGGCAATGGATACGCAGTATTTT. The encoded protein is CASRFSSGRAMDTQYF.